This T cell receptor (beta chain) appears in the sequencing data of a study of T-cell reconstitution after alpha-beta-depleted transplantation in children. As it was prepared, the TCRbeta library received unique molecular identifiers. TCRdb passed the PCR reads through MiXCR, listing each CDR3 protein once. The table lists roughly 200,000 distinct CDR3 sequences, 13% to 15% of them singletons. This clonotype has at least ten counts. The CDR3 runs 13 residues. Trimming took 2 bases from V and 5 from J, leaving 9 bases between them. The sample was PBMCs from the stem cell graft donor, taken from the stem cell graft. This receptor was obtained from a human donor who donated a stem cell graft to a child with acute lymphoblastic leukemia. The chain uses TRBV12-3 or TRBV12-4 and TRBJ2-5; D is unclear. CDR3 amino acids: CASSLLPQETQYF. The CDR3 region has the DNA TGTGCCAGCAGTTTACTCCCCCAGGAGACCCAGTACTTC.